This T cell receptor beta chain originates from a study of T cells in Graves' hyperthyroidism and ophthalmopathy. The CDR3 contains 14 residues. Trimming took 3 bases from V and 3 from J, leaving 11 bases between them. The germline gives CDR1 LGHDT, CDR2 YNNKEL (reference sequence). Amplification of TCR beta CDR3 regions was performed using RNA transcripts as template. The study used the HTBI primer set for a first-round RT-PCR of the TCR CDR3. TCRdb re-called the multiplex PCR reads with MiXCR, one entry per CDR3 protein. The data contain about 740,000 distinct CDR3 sequences, 13% to 15% of them seen just once; the ten biggest clones take up roughly 10%. This clonotype was seen ten or more times.

The source of this sequence is a woman aged 18-29 years with Graves' hyperthyroidism. The material sequenced was blood. The chain combines TRBV3-1 with TRBJ1-1, with unresolved D. This CDR3 is CASSHRIGDTEAFF. In DNA, the CDR3 is TGTGCCAGCAGCCACCGGATAGGTGACACTGAAGCTTTCTTT.